This T cell receptor (beta chain) was documented in a study of blood T cell repertoires in COVID-19. The assay was immunoSEQ multiplex PCR, and TCRdb's table has in-frame clones only and misses some. Counted here are roughly 100,000 clones, roughly nine tenths occurring once; the ten biggest clones make up 17%. This CDR3 is 19 amino acids long. The trim removed 4 bases at V and 2 bases at J, leaving 14 bases unmatched. CDR1 PRHDT and CDR2 FYEKMQ come from the germline V gene (reference sequence). Input material: peripheral blood. The receptor was isolated from a man aged 50 to 59 with acute or convalescent COVID-19. The rearrangement uses TRBV13 and TRBJ1-1; 12 nucleotides align to TRBD1. The CDR3 DNA follows: TGTGCCAGCAGCTCAACCGGGACAGGGGGCGCTTATTTAAACACTGAAGCTTTCTTT. It encodes CASSSTGTGGAYLNTEAFF.